Reported below is one T cell receptor beta chain. In its sample, this clonotype was seen many times. No antigen is known for it. Per-base qualities were not stored, and no clone one base away is much larger. The hyperthyroidism patients were between 18 and 65 years old and newly diagnosed, with a disease duration of less than 2 months. The study excluded patients with uncontrolled infections, other autoimmune diseases, pregnancy or lactation. Clinical symptoms, serum thyroxine and TRAb, thyroid ultrasound, and orbital computed tomography formed the basis for the diagnoses. For progressor patients, blood was drawn at the first diagnosis of hyperthyroidism, before any ophthalmopathy symptoms had appeared. Ficoll-Paque density gradient centrifugation was used to isolate PBMCs from approximately 11 ml of fresh peripheral blood. Patients classed as progressors first received a Graves' hyperthyroidism diagnosis and then went on to develop ophthalmopathy during follow-up. Trizol reagent was used to extract total RNA, and RNA quality was then checked on an Agilent 2100 Bioanalyzer.

The CDR3 contains 17 residues, cysteine and phenylalanine counted. Here the CDR3 DNA is all that survives: 51 bases in frame from base 1. V ends up 1 base short and J 1 base short, with an unmatched junction base count of 8. CDR1 and CDR2 are read off the germline V gene (reference sequence) as LGHDT and YNNKEL. Amplification of TCR beta CDR3 regions was carried out from RNA transcripts. For the first round of RT-PCR on the TCR CDR3, the HTBI primer set was used together with the Qiagen OneStep RT-PCR kit. A second multiplex PCR round built the libraries, followed by size selection and purification. Libraries were sequenced paired-end with 100 bp reads on an Illumina HiSeq2000. In the source study's methods: Raw data were processed with SOAPnuke, discarding reads with adapters, uncalled bases, mean Phred below 15, or no exact constant-primer or identifier match. COPE v1.2.5 was used to merge the high-quality paired reads, and each unique nucleotide sequence was defined as a clonotype. MiTCR v1.1 was used to align the clonotypes against IMGT TRBV, TRBD and TRBJ reference segments. Only V-J combinations with frequency above 0.0001, covering roughly 99% of repertoires, were analysed. The TCS score was defined as F50 (clonal expansion) divided by E x V (chaos), with BLOSUM62-based TCRdist calculated between CDR3 peptides within each V-J. Welch's t-statistics and random forest reduced 514 V-J features to 13, which were used in a naive Bayes classifier (R e1071). The raw public reads went through TCRdb reprocessing: fastp at Q25, MiXCR clone calling, in-frame beta chains kept. All rows with the same CDR3 protein become a single entry with the most common DNA and genes. Clone size and V and J calls follow TCRdb, not the original study. This sample gives a few hundred thousand distinct CDR3 sequences in total; approximately 15% of them show up just once. Together, the top ten hold about 20% of the sample.

The sample originates from a study of T cells in Graves' hyperthyroidism and ophthalmopathy (dated by TCRdb to about 2019). With respect to the entire study: Peripheral blood samples were taken at initial diagnosis, before any treatment was given. A discovery cohort of fewer than 110 patients, 43 with Graves' ophthalmopathy and 57 with stable Graves' hyperthyroidism, was used to find distinguishing TCR V-J signatures. Whether ophthalmopathy could be predicted prospectively was tested in an independent validation cohort made up of roughly 20 hyperthyroidism patients plus 17 patients who later progressed to ophthalmopathy. The 100 discovery patients were randomly split 7:3 into training and test sets. Thyroid tissue and blood T-cell repertoires from about six Graves' hyperthyroidism patients were also compared in the study. After blood sampling, hyperthyroidism patients were treated with methimazole at a starting dose of 30 mg daily, and ophthalmopathy patients were treated with high-dose intravenous methylprednisolone. According to the paper, TCR Vbeta CDR3 sequencing was carried out on roughly 130 peripheral blood samples, which came from fewer than 50 ophthalmopathy, around 74 hyperthyroidism and roughly 17 progressor patients.

What the research found in general, with its limitations: In cross-validation, a model built on a 13 V-J signature told ophthalmopathy apart from stable hyperthyroidism with approximately 90% sensitivity and around 81% specificity, and in testing the same model reached 80%/75%. In validation, the model predicted progression to ophthalmopathy a median of approximately 6.6 months before onset, with about 71% sensitivity and roughly 77% specificity. No statistical method was used to fix the sample size in advance, and group allocation was not hidden from the investigators. Blood samples also contained most of the expanded thyroid clonotypes (frequency above 0.001), which suggests that blood repertoires may reflect thyroid immune responses.

The clonotype was recovered from a man younger than 40 with Graves' hyperthyroidism that later progressed to Graves' ophthalmopathy. Sample: blood. Rearrangement joined TRBV3-1 to TRBJ1-1, with 8 bases matching TRBD1. The DNA is TGTGCCAGCAGCCAAGGAAACAGGGGGAGTGGGAACACTGAAGCTTTCTTT. The translation is CASSQGNRGSGNTEAFF.